A selection of T cell receptor beta chains follows, all from one sample in a study of cytomegalovirus exposure and HLA in healthy donors. The method was immunoSEQ multiplex PCR; TCRdb's version includes in-frame clones alone and lacks a portion of them. Here the sample spans around 300,000 clones, roughly two thirds being singletons. The sequencing input was PBMCs. The receptors here all came from a female donor in good health and CMV-seronegative. The CDR3 runs from the conserved cysteine through the conserved F or W. Only part of the rows carry a size: once, few, many, or a class if the clone is expanded.

clone size	V gene	CDR3 protein
once	TRBV6-5	CASAADRLNTEAFF
NA	TRBV11-3	CASSLRLTEQFF
NA	TRBV6-1	CASILTRDSYTF
NA	TRBV5-8	CASSLAQGDPDYEQYF
NA	TRBV5-1	CASKGQPPYEQYF
NA	TRBV4-1	CASSQDRDRPYEQYF
NA	TRBV28	CASSPGPDEQFF
few	TRBV5-5	CASSFTGIEQPQHF
NA	TRBV12-5	CASAPRAPYNEQFF
NA	TRBV7-3	CASSPRTGAYNEQFF
NA	TRBV10-1	CASSESLAGVETQYF
NA	TRBV20-1	CSASRTFEQYF
NA	TRBV19	CASSPRHSYTDTQYF
NA	TRBV14	CASRLQGPGANVLTF
NA	TRBV5-6	CASSGQGSETQYF
NA	TRBV9	CASSPPWGEETQYF
few	TRBV25-1	CASSGTGSNQPQHF
NA	TRBV7-6	CASSPDTGTYGYTF
NA	TRBV28	CASSSQGYLIDVLTF
few	TRBV9	CASSVAVNTEAFF
NA	TRBV4-2	CASSQPGGSSEQYF
NA	TRBV2	CASRAEANTEAFF
NA	TRBV19	CASSVAGNPTDTQYF
once	TRBV18	CASSPIGQAGEQYF
NA	TRBV7-9	CASSLPVYTEAFF
NA	TRBV12-5	CASGTGTQNEQFF
few	TRBV16	CASSQLEGLSGNTIYF
NA	TRBV9	CASSRGYGTYEQYF
NA	TRBV7-9	CASGWFGTSGYEQYF
NA	TRBV5-4	CASSSWTSGYNEQFF
NA	TRBV10-1	CASSAGELDIQYF